This T cell receptor (beta chain) was captured in a study of T-cell reconstitution after alpha-beta-depleted transplantation in children. Study outcomes and limitations: Counts and diversity of T cells one year after transplant came mostly from newly produced T cells.

The junction had 9 bases not matched to a gene; V was cut back by 5 bases and J by 3 bases. The CDR3 spans 15 residues. This clonotype was recorded a few times. The antigen is unknown. The TCRbeta library incorporated unique molecular identifiers. MiXCR was run by TCRdb on the PCR reads, yielding one entry per CDR3 protein. Among approximately 190,000 distinct CDR3 sequences listed, approximately 8.4% were seen once. This rearrangement joins TRBV12-3 or TRBV12-4 to TRBJ2-7; 8 bases are a match to TRBD1. The sequence came from a male patient aged 2 to 10 who had a stem cell transplant for acute myeloid leukemia, so the T cells may come from the graft donor. The source material was PBMCs, mostly from graft donor cells, sampled 360 days after TCRalphabeta/CD19-depleted stem cell transplant. CDR3 nucleotides: TGTGCCAGCAGTCCCACGCCGACAGGGGACTACGAGCAGTACTTC. It encodes CASSPTPTGDYEQYF.